The 9 T cell receptor beta chains in this list originate from one sample, sequenced in a study of blood T cell repertoires in COVID-19. Clones were sequenced by immunoSEQ multiplex PCR, and TCRdb holds only the in-frame ones, with some missing. This sample has about 220,000 clones, with 80% to 85% found just once. Sample: peripheral blood. These receptors were obtained from a woman aged 25 to 39 who had recovered from COVID-19.

The chain joins TRBV28 to TRBJ2-7, with 12 bases that match TRBD2. The CDR3 is 14 residues long. Looked up from germline, CDR1 is MDHEN and CDR2 is SYDVKM. The V gene end was trimmed by 10 bases and the J gene end by 5 bases; junction bases not matched to a gene: 9. CDR3 region: CATRSSGRVHEQYF. In nucleotides, the CDR3 is TGTGCCACCAGATCTAGCGGGAGGGTCCACGAGCAGTACTTC.

This chain joins TRBV6-1 and TRBJ1-5; D not certain. V was shortened by 0 bases and J by 1 base, with 10 bases between the two germline ends. Germline values: CDR1 MNHNS, CDR2 SASEGT. CDR3 length: 16 amino acids. The CDR3 sequence: CASSEALWQSNQPQHF. In DNA, the CDR3 is TGTGCCAGCAGTGAAGCGCTTTGGCAGAGCAATCAGCCCCAGCATTTT.

The CDR3 region has the DNA TGTGCCAGCAGCTCCCGGGATTTTTACTATGGCTACACCTTC. Protein product: CASSSRDFYYGYTF. The rearrangement uses TRBV5-4 and TRBJ1-2, with unresolved D. The germline V and J ends were trimmed by 3 bases and 3 bases, with 12 bases remaining between them. The CDR3 has 14 residues. Germline V CDR1 and CDR2: SGHNT, YYREEE (reference sequence).

The chain uses TRBV4-1 and TRBJ1-1, with D possibly being TRBD1 (6 bases). V was clipped by 3 bases and J by 3 bases, with 11 bases between them. Germline-derived CDR1 and CDR2 are MGHRA and YSYEKL. The CDR3 is made up of 14 amino acids. This CDR3 is CASSHAGADTEAFF. DNA of the CDR3: TGCGCCAGCAGCCACGCGGGGGCGGACACTGAAGCTTTCTTT.

This clone was recorded only once. This chain uses TRBV5-4 with TRBJ2-1, with 8 bases that match TRBD1. Germline V gives CDR1 SGHNT, CDR2 YYREEE (reference sequence). V was clipped by 2 bases and J by 2 bases; unmatched bases: 3. CDR3 size: 15 residues. CDR3 region: CASSFGQGAYNEQFF. DNA for the CDR3: TGTGCCAGCAGCTTCGGACAGGGCGCCTACAATGAGCAGTTCTTC.

The V gene is TRBV5-1, the J gene TRBJ1-4; D not certain. Germline CDR1 reads SGHRS; CDR2 reads YFSETQ. Trimming stripped 4 bases from V and 4 bases from J, with 8 bases between. CDR3 size: 13 residues. CDR3 region: CASSGLNNEKLFF. As DNA, the CDR3 is TGCGCCAGCAGCGGGCTGAATAATGAAAAACTGTTTTTT. The whole variable domain, filled in from reference TRBV5-1 and TRBJ1-4, reads KAGVTQTPRYLIKTRGQQVTLSCSPISGHRSVSWYQQTPGQGLQFLFEYFSETQRNKGNFPGRFSGRQFSNSRSEMNVSTLELGDSALYLCASSGLNNEKLFFGSGTQLSVL.

The chain joins TRBV28 to TRBJ2-1; D remains ambiguous. Germline CDR1 MDHEN, CDR2 SYDVKM. This CDR3 is built from 12 residues. The V end lost 3 bases, the J end lost 5 bases, and 5 bases lay between the germline ends. The CDR3 sequence is CASSLADNEQFF. CDR3 DNA: TGTGCCAGCAGTTTGGCAGACAATGAGCAGTTCTTC.

The V call is TRBV7-6, the J call TRBJ2-7; the match to TRBD2 covers 7 bases. Germline V gives CDR1 SGHVS, CDR2 FNYEAQ. This CDR3 is built from 14 residues. The V and J ends lost 5 bases and 3 bases, in that order; junction bases with no gene match: 7. CDR3 region: CASSPGLENYEQYF. DNA for the CDR3: TGTGCCAGCAGCCCCGGACTAGAAAACTACGAGCAGTACTTC.

This clone was seen once. This chain joins TRBV28 and TRBJ1-1; TRBD1 agrees at 9 bases. J was trimmed by 7 bases and V by 4 bases; bases with no gene match: 4. Germline CDR1 is MDHEN and CDR2 is SYDVKM. This CDR3 region has 13 residues. CDR3 in amino acids: CASSSPDRGEAFF. CDR3 coding DNA: TGTGCCAGCAGTTCCCCGGACAGGGGTGAAGCTTTCTTT.